This TCR beta chain originates from a study of radiation and T cells in renal cell carcinoma. Study information: Nephrectomy followed 15 Gy stereotactic body radiation by 4 weeks.

The assay was immunoSEQ multiplex PCR, and TCRdb's table has in-frame clones only and misses some. The sample gives approximately 150,000 clones, approximately 90% of which show up once; roughly 4.1% is in the top ten. The V gene's germline CDR1 is SGHRS and CDR2 YFSETQ. The CDR3 runs 15 residues. The ends lost 5 bases at V and 1 base at J; junction bases unmatched: 5. Time point reported: baseline pretreatment blood. Noted treatment: 15 Gy SBRT to primary tumor, nephrectomy 4 weeks later. Blood was sampled at baseline, 2 weeks and 4 weeks after SBRT. About this clone: No antigen is known for it. This specimen includes other DNA sequences encoding the same CDR3.

Study-level results: From baseline, blood top tumor clonotypes peaked at 2 weeks post-radiation.

The sequences come from blood, collected from a patient whose treatment included radiotherapy and nephrectomy. The gene calls are TRBV5-1 and TRBJ1-3; TRBD1 matches 8 bases. This sequence originates from a woman in her seventies with renal cell carcinoma. The CDR3 coding sequence is TGCGCCAGCAGTCCGACAGGGGTGTCTGGAAACACCATATATTTT. Its protein is CASSPTGVSGNTIYF.